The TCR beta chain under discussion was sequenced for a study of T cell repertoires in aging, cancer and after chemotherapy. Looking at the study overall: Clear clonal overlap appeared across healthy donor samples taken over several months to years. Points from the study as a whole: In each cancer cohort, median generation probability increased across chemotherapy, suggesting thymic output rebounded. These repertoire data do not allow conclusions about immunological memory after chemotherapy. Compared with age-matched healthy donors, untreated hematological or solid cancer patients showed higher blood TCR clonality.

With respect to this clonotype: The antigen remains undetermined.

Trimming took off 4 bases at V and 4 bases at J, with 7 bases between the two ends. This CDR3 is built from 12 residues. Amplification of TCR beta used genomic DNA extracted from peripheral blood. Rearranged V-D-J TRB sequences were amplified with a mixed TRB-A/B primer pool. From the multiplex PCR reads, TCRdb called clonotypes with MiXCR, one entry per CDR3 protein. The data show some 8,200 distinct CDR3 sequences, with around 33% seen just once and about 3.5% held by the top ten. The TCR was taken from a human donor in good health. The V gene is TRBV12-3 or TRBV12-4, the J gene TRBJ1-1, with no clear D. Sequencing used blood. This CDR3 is CASSWGVTEAFF. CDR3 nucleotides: TGTGCCAGCAGTTGGGGAGTCACTGAAGCTTTCTTT.